These 27 T cell receptor beta chains were sequenced from one sample in a study of OX40 agonist ivuxolimab in advanced cancers. Profiling relied on immunoSEQ multiplex PCR, and the TCRdb table lists in-frame clones only, not all of them. This repertoire shows tens of thousands of clones, approximately 80% found once; its top ten account for 5.5% to 6%. The starting material was CD4+ or CD8+ T cells sorted from blood, obtained in a trial of the OX40 agonist ivuxolimab. These receptors were obtained from an adult with an advanced solid tumor such as melanoma, head and neck, liver or kidney cancer.

The rearrangement links TRBV5-6 to TRBJ2-5, with TRBD2 matching 7 bases. The V segment lost 4 bases and the J segment 2 bases; nucleotides outside the gene matches: 2. In germline, CDR1 is SGHDT, CDR2 YYEEEE. This CDR3 comprises 13 residues. CDR3 sequence: CASSRDYQETQYF. CDR3 in DNA: TGTGCCAGCAGCCGGGACTATCAAGAGACCCAGTACTTC.

The V gene is TRBV5-1, the J gene TRBJ2-1, with 8 bases that match TRBD1. Per the germline V gene, CDR1 is SGHRS and CDR2 is YFSETQ. This CDR3 region has 14 residues. With 0 bases clipped from V and 7 bases from J, the junction kept 3 bases outside the gene matches. This CDR3 is CASSLGQGRNEQFF. As DNA, the CDR3 is TGCGCCAGCAGCTTGGGACAGGGGAGGAATGAGCAGTTCTTC.

This clone was counted once. The V and J genes are TRBV6-6 and TRBJ2-1; TRBD1 is a possible D gene (5 bases). Per germline, CDR1 MNHNY and CDR2 SVGAGI (reference sequence). The ends were cut back, 0 bases at V and 8 bases at J, with 17 bases in the middle. This CDR3 spans 16 amino acids. CDR3 coding DNA: TGTGCCAGCAGTTACTCGATAGGCTACCCCAGGGATGAGCAGTTCTTC. Translating it yields CASSYSIGYPRDEQFF.

The rearrangement links TRBV28 to TRBJ1-4, with a possible D match to TRBD1 (5 bases). Germline CDR1 MDHEN, CDR2 SYDVKM. This CDR3 has 17 residues. V was cut by 3 bases and J by 0 bases, with 14 bases left in between. CDR3 in DNA: TGTGCCAGCAGTTTGTCTCGGTCGGGGGCAACTAATGAAAAACTGTTTTTT. Translation: CASSLSRSGATNEKLFF.

This chain uses TRBV6-5 with TRBJ1-1; D is unclear. V was cut by 2 bases and J by 11 bases, with 21 bases left in between. This CDR3 comprises 15 residues. Germline V gene lookup returns CDR1 MNHEY and CDR2 SVGAGI. DNA of the CDR3: TGTGCCAGCAGTTACCTCGAGGCACATCTATCGTACGCTTTCTTT. Protein sequence: CASSYLEAHLSYAFF.

The V call is TRBV30, the J call TRBJ2-3; D gene ambiguous. The CDR3 loop spans 14 amino acids. The germline V gene encodes CDR1 GTSNPN and CDR2 SVGIG (reference sequence). Trimming left V 4 bases short and J 2 bases short, with 13 bases between. The CDR3: CAWTRVASTDTQYF. The CDR3 nucleotides read TGTGCCTGGACCCGGGTCGCATCCACAGATACGCAGTATTTT. The full variable domain, rest sourced from reference TRBV30 and TRBJ2-3, is SQTIHQWPATLVQPVGSPLSLECTVEGTSNPNLYWYRQAAGRGLQLLFYSVGIGQISSEVPQNLSASRPQDRQFILSSKKLLLSDSGFYLCAWTRVASTDTQYFGPGTRLTVL.

V usage is TRBV5-5 and J usage is TRBJ2-3; no definite D call. The CDR3 sequence is 13 residues long. Trimming removed 5 bases at V and 0 bases at J, with 7 bases between. Germline V gene data show CDR1 as SGHKS and CDR2 as YYEKEE (reference sequence). The CDR3 DNA is TGTGCCAGCAGTCACGGAAGCACAGATACGCAGTATTTT. Protein sequence: CASSHGSTDTQYF.

CDR3 region: CAIRADRGEETQYF. CDR3 coding DNA: TGTGCCATCAGGGCTGACAGGGGAGAAGAGACCCAGTACTTC. The chain combines TRBV10-3 with TRBJ2-5; TRBD1 matches 8 bases. Germline-derived CDR1 and CDR2 are ENHRY and SYGVKD. The CDR3 contains 14 residues. Losses at the gene ends were 6 bases for V and 3 bases for J; bases not matched to a gene: 6.

This chain uses TRBV7-2 with TRBJ1-2; D uncertain. In germline, CDR1 is SGHTA, CDR2 FQGNSA. V was cut by 3 bases and J by 4 bases, with 12 bases left in between. The CDR3 consists of 14 residues. For the CDR3, the DNA is TGTGCCAGCAGCTTGGGAATTTTACGCTATGGCTACACCTTC. Translated: CASSLGILRYGYTF.

The chain links TRBV6-5 to TRBJ1-1; D gene uncertain. Looked up from germline, CDR1 is MNHEY and CDR2 is SVGAGI. The CDR3 consists of 13 residues. The V gene lost 4 bases and the J gene lost 6 bases, with 12 bases spanning the gap. DNA of the CDR3: TGTGCCAGCAGTTTCGCCCGGGGAGCTGAAGCTTTCTTT. Protein: CASSFARGAEAFF.

The V call is TRBV27, the J call TRBJ1-2; D is perhaps TRBD1 (5 bases). V was trimmed by 2 bases and J by 2 bases, leaving 6 bases between them. The germline CDR1 and CDR2 sequences are MNHEY and SMNVEV (reference sequence). The CDR3 is 13 amino acids. The DNA for the CDR3 is TGTGCCAGCAGTTTACGGGACAACTATGGCTACACCTTC. This sequence encodes CASSLRDNYGYTF.

The V call is TRBV28, the J call TRBJ1-5; D is undetermined. Germline V gene lookup returns CDR1 MDHEN and CDR2 SYDVKM. Trimming took off 6 bases at V and 6 bases at J, with 18 bases between the two ends. CDR3 size: 15 residues. The DNA of the CDR3 is TGTGCCAGCAGCTTTAGTCAGGCGGGAGGTCAGCCCCAGCATTTT. Translated: CASSFSQAGGQPQHF. Complete variable domain (other parts from reference TRBV28 and TRBJ1-5): DVKVTQSSRYLVKRTGEKVFLECVQDMDHENMFWYRQDPGLGLRLIYFSYDVKMKEKGDIPEGYSVSREKKERFSLILESASTNQTSMYLCASSFSQAGGQPQHFGDGTRLSIL.

The chain uses TRBV25-1 and TRBJ2-5, with TRBD2 identical over 9 bases. V trimming: 10 bases; J trimming: 10 bases; junction bases outside the gene matches: 13. From germline, CDR1 is MGHDK and CDR2 SYGVNS. CDR3 length: 13 residues. For the CDR3, the DNA is TGTGCCACCCATGCCCTGGCTAGCGGGGACCAGTACTTC. This encodes CATHALASGDQYF.

V and J are TRBV29-1 and TRBJ1-2; D perhaps matches TRBD1 (6 bases). The germline gives CDR1 SQVTM, CDR2 ANQGSEA. V lost 4 bases and J 5 bases, leaving 11 bases between the germline ends. This CDR3 region has 12 residues. The CDR3: CSVVGGEYGYTF. The DNA for the CDR3 is TGCAGCGTTGTCGGGGGCGAGTATGGCTACACCTTC.

The rearrangement joins TRBV25-1 to TRBJ2-3; D gene uncertain. Germline loops: CDR1 MGHDK, CDR2 SYGVNS. The CDR3 is made up of 13 amino acids. Trimming pared 0 bases from V and 4 bases from J, leaving 5 bases between. The DNA of the CDR3 is TGTGCCAGCAGTGAATATATAGCAGATACGCAGTATTTT. Protein sequence: CASSEYIADTQYF.

This sequence joins TRBV2 and TRBJ1-2; TRBD1 is a possible D gene (5 bases). The CDR3 loop spans 14 amino acids. Looked up from germline, CDR1 is SNHLY and CDR2 is FYNNEI. V lost 3 bases and J lost 4, with 12 bases in between. CDR3 region: CASSELGGTYGYTF. CDR3 coding DNA: TGTGCCAGCAGTGAGCTCGGGGGGACCTATGGCTACACCTTC.

The chain combines TRBV11-3 with TRBJ2-1; the match to TRBD2 covers 10 bases. Losses at the gene ends were 5 bases for V and 9 bases for J; bases not matched to a gene: 7. The length of the CDR3 is 14 residues. The germline V gene has CDR1 SGHNT and CDR2 YENEEA. CDR3 protein: CASSLERGGGEQFF. The CDR3, as DNA: TGTGCCAGCAGCCTCGAGCGGGGGGGCGGTGAGCAGTTCTTC.

The V call is TRBV21-1, the J call TRBJ2-3; the DNA was not used to check the table's D call, TRBD2. TRBV21-1 is a recognized pseudogene. The CDR3 contains 22 residues. The CDR3 nucleotides are TGTGCCAGCAGCATCAAAGGTGAGGACTCCTTGGGACTAGCGGGGGAGCAGGGTACGCAGTATTTT. Its translation: CASSIKGEDSLGLAGEQGTQYF.

The chain is built from TRBV7-6 and TRBJ1-1; TRBD1 agrees at 10 bases. This CDR3 is 16 amino acids long. Trimming took 2 bases from V and 4 from J; bases not matched to a gene: 7. Looked up from germline, CDR1 is SGHVS and CDR2 is FNYEAQ. In nucleotides, the CDR3 is TGTGCCAGCAGCTTATTGGGGGGGACAGGGGCCACTGAAGCTTTCTTT. It specifies CASSLLGGTGATEAFF. Complete variable domain (other parts from reference TRBV7-6 and TRBJ1-1): GAGVSQSPRYKVTKRGQDVALRCDPISGHVSLYWYRQALGQGPEFLTYFNYEAQQDKSGLPNDRFSAERPEGSISTLTIQRTEQRDSAMYRCASSLLGGTGATEAFFGQGTRLTVV.

A few counts support this clone. The chain is built from TRBV28 and TRBJ2-2; D is undetermined. The CDR3 loop spans 13 amino acids. Germline lookup yields CDR1 MDHEN and CDR2 SYDVKM. V lost 8 bases and J 2 bases, leaving 9 bases between the germline ends. The CDR3 DNA sequence: TGTGCCAGCCAATTATCAAACACCGGGGAGCTGTTTTTT. This translates into CASQLSNTGELFF.

The genes are TRBV2 and TRBJ1-1; D uncertain. The CDR3 is 13 amino acids. Trimming pared 6 bases from V and 0 bases from J, leaving 8 bases between. Germline V CDR1 and CDR2: SNHLY, FYNNEI. DNA of the CDR3: TGTGCCAGCAGCGCAGGAATGAACACTGAAGCTTTCTTT. As protein: CASSAGMNTEAFF. The whole variable domain, remainder taken from reference TRBV2 and TRBJ1-1, is EPEVTQTPSHQVTQMGQEVILRCVPISNHLYFYWYRQILGQKVEFLVSFYNNEISEKSEIFDDQFSVERPDGSNFTLKIRSTKLEDSAMYFCASSAGMNTEAFFGQGTRLTVV.

This clone was seen just once. The chain uses TRBV5-4 and TRBJ2-5; the D gene is possibly TRBD1 (5 bases). The end of the DNA is better explained by TRBJ2-7, so the J call may be wrong. The CDR3 runs 13 residues. Germline loops: CDR1 SGHNT, CDR2 YYREEE (reference sequence). The CDR3 region is CASSTDSRYEQYF. The CDR3 nucleotides are TGTGCCAGCAGCACCGACAGCCGATACGAGCAGTACTTC.

This chain joins TRBV2 and TRBJ2-1; 14 nucleotides align to TRBD2. CDR1 is SNHLY, CDR2 FYNNEI, per germline. The CDR3 totals 15 residues. After removal of 6 bases from V and 8 bases from J, the junction contained 6 bases not matched to a gene. CDR3 loop: CASRAGTSGSYEQFF. The CDR3 DNA is TGTGCCAGCAGGGCCGGGACTAGCGGGAGCTATGAGCAGTTCTTC. Filled out from reference TRBV2 and TRBJ2-1, the complete variable domain reads EPEVTQTPSHQVTQMGQEVILRCVPISNHLYFYWYRQILGQKVEFLVSFYNNEISEKSEIFDDQFSVERPDGSNFTLKIRSTKLEDSAMYFCASRAGTSGSYEQFFGPGTRLTVL.

The chain is built from TRBV5-1 and TRBJ2-5, with 10 bases identical to TRBD2. J lost 0 bases, V lost 0 bases, and 2 bases had no gene match. The CDR3 has 16 residues. Germline V gene lookup returns CDR1 SGHRS and CDR2 YFSETQ. In nucleotides, the CDR3 is TGCGCCAGCAGCTTGGGGACTAGCGGAGACCAAGAGACCCAGTACTTC. Its protein product is CASSLGTSGDQETQYF.

The chain couples TRBV9 to TRBJ2-5; 7 bases are shared with TRBD2. V lost 0 bases to trimming and J lost 2 bases; unmatched junction nucleotides: 4. The CDR3 runs 15 residues. Germline loops: CDR1 SGDLS, CDR2 YYNGEE. Written as DNA, the CDR3 is TGTGCCAGCAGCGTAGGAGCGGGAAAGCAAGAGACCCAGTACTTC. Its translation: CASSVGAGKQETQYF.

The V call is TRBV7-2, the J call TRBJ1-4; no clear D gene. CDR1 is SGHTA, CDR2 FQGNSA, per germline. V was clipped by 1 base and J by 7 bases, with 10 bases between them. The CDR3 is 14 residues long. CDR3 region: CASSLGGIGEKLFF. The CDR3 DNA reads as TGTGCCAGCAGCTTAGGCGGAATCGGTGAAAAACTGTTTTTT.

The rearrangement links TRBV27 to TRBJ2-4; TRBD1 matches at 8 bases. This CDR3 is 13 amino acids long. Germline-derived CDR1 and CDR2 are MNHEY and SMNVEV (reference sequence). V dropped 4 bases and J dropped 16; count of bases not matched to a gene: 12. The CDR3 coding sequence is TGTGCCAGCAGTTCCGCCGGGACAGGCACGATCTACTTC. Translated: CASSSAGTGTIYF.